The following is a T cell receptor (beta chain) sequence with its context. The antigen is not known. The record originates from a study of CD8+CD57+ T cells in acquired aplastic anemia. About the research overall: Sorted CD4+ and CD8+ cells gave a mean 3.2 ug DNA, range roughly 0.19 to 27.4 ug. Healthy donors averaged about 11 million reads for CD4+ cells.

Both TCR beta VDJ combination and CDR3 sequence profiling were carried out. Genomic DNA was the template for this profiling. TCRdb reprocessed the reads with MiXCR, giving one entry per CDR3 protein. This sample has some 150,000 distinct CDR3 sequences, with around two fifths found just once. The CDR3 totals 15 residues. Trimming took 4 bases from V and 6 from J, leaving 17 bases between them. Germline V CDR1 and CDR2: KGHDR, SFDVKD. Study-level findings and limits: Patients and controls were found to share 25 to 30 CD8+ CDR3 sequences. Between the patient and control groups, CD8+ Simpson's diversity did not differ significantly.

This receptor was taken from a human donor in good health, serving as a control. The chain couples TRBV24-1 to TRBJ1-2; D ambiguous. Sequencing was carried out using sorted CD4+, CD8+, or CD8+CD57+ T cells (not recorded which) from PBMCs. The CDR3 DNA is TGTGCCACCAGTGACCCCGTCCACGGTGATGATGGCTACACCTTC. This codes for CATSDPVHGDDGYTF.